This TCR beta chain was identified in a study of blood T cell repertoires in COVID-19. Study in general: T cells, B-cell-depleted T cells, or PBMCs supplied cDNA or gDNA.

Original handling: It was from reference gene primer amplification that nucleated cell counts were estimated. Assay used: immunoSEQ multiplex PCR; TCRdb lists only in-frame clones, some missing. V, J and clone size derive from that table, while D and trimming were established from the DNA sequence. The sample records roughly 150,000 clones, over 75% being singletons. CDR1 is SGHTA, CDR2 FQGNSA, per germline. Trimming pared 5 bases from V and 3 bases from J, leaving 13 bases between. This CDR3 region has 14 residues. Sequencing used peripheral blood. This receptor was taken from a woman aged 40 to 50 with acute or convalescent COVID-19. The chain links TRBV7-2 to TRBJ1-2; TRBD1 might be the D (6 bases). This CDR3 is CASSIRTADYGYTF. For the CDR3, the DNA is TGTGCCAGCAGCATACGGACAGCAGACTATGGCTACACCTTC.